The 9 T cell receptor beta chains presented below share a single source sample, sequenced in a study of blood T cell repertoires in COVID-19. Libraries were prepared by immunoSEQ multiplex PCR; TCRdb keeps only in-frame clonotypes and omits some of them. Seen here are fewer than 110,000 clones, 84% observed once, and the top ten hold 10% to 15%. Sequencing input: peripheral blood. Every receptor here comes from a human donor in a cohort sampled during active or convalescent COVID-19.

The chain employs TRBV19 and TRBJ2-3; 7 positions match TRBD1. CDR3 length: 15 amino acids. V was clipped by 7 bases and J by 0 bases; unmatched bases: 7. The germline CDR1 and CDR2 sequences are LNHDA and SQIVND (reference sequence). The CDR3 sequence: CASTLDRSSTDTQYF. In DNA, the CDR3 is TGTGCCAGTACCCTGGACAGGTCTAGCACAGATACGCAGTATTTT.

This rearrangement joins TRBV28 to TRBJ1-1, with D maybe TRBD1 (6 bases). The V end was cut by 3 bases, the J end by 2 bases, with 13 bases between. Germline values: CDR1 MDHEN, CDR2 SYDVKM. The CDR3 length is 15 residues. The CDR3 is CASSFVTGINTEAFF. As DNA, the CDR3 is TGTGCCAGCAGTTTCGTCACAGGGATCAACACTGAAGCTTTCTTT.

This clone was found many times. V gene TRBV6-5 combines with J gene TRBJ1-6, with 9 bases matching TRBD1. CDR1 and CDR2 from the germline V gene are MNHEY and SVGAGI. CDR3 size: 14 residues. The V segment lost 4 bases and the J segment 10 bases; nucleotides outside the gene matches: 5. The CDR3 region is CASSSTGGGSPLHF. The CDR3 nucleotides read TGTGCCAGCAGTTCCACAGGGGGCGGATCACCCCTCCACTTT.

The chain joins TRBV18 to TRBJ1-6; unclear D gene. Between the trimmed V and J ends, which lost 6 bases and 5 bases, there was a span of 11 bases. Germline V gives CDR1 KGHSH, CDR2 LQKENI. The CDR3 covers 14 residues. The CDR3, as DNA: TGTGCCAGCTCCCCCAAGCCCCATAATTCACCCCTCCACTTT. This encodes CASSPKPHNSPLHF.

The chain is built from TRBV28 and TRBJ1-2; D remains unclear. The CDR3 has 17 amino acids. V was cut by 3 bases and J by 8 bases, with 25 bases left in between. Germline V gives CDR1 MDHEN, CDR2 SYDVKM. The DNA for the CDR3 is TGTGCCAGCAGTTTGTATGGTCGCGCCAGCCCCGGGGAAGGCTACACCTTC. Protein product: CASSLYGRASPGEGYTF.

DNA of the CDR3: TGCGCCAGCAGCCATTTGGAGGCCGTCGGCTACACCTTC. Its protein is CASSHLEAVGYTF. The rearrangement links TRBV4-3 to TRBJ1-2; D gene unclear. CDR1 is LGHNA, CDR2 YSLEER, per germline. The V end was cut by 3 bases, the J end by 8 bases, with 13 bases between. The CDR3 covers 13 residues.

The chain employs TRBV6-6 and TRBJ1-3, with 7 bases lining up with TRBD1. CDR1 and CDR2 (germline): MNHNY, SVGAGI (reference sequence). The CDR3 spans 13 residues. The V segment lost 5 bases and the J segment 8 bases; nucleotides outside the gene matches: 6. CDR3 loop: CASSLRQGDTIYF. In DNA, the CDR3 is TGTGCCAGCAGTCTACGACAGGGTGACACCATATATTTT.

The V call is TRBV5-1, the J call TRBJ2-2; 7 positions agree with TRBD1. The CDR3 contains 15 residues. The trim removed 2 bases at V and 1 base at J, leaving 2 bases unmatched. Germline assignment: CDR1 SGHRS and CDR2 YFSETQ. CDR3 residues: CASSFGQVNTGELFF. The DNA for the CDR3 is TGCGCCAGCAGCTTCGGACAGGTGAACACCGGGGAGCTGTTTTTT.

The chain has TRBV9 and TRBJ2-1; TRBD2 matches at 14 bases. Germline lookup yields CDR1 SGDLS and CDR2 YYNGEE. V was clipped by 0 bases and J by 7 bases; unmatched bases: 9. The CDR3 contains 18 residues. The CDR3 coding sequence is TGTGCCAGCAGCGTAGCGACTAGCGGGGGGGTCCTTGGGAATGAGCAGTTCTTC. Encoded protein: CASSVATSGGVLGNEQFF. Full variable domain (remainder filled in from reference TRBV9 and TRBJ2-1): DSGVTQTPKHLITATGQRVTLRCSPRSGDLSVYWYQQSLDQGLQFLIQYYNGEERAKGNILERFSAQQFPDLHSELNLSSLELGDSALYFCASSVATSGGVLGNEQFFGPGTRLTVL.